The rows below give T cell receptor beta chains drawn from one sample of a study of prognosis after radiotherapy for stage I lung cancer. TCRdb re-called the multiplex PCR reads with MiXCR, one entry per CDR3 protein. The table shows 50,000 to 75,000 distinct CDR3 sequences, with approximately 26% occurring only once. Sequencing was performed on PBMCs, taken before or after stereotactic body radiation therapy (not recorded which). These receptors were obtained from a donor aged 50 or older with non-small cell lung cancer. Both conserved end residues are part of each CDR3. A D gene is named only where the DNA matches it firmly. Some rows mark clone size as missing; the rest say once, few, many or name a class of expanded clone.

>TRBV5-1|TRBJ2-2|.|many
CASSLGRPGRGQNTGELFF
TGCGCCAGCAGCTTGGGCCGTCCGGGAAGGGGACAGAACACCGGGGAGCTGTTTTTT
>TRBV2|TRBJ2-3|TRBD2|many
CASSSTSGGTNTQYF
TGTGCCAGCAGTTCGACTAGCGGGGGGACGAATACGCAGTATTTT
>TRBV6-1|TRBJ2-2|TRBD1|many
CASRGQGFTGELFF
TGTGCCAGCAGAGGACAGGGGTTCACCGGGGAGCTGTTTTTT
>TRBV29-1|TRBJ1-5|.|.
CSVESIGLGQPQHF
TGCAGCGTTGAGTCGATAGGTCTAGGTCAGCCCCAGCATTTT
>TRBV6-1|TRBJ2-5|.|.
CASSDFLSGKEETQYF
TGTGCCAGCAGTGACTTCCTTAGCGGTAAAGAAGAGACCCAGTACTTC
>TRBV30|TRBJ1-5|.|many
CAWSPMRGYQPQHF
TGTGCCTGGAGTCCCATGAGGGGGTATCAGCCCCAGCATTTT
>TRBV6-1|TRBJ2-1|TRBD2|.
CASRQTSGGNEQFF
TGTGCCAGCAGGCAAACTAGCGGGGGGAATGAGCAGTTCTTC
>TRBV6-5|TRBJ2-6|.|many
CASSYMEGGANVLTF
TGTGCCAGCAGTTACATGGAAGGTGGGGCCAACGTCCTGACTTTC
>TRBV18|TRBJ1-5|.|.
CASFDLPGLGGQSAQHF
TGTGCCAGCTTCGACCTACCAGGGTTAGGGGGGCAATCAGCCCAGCATTTT
>TRBV5-5|TRBJ1-1|TRBD1|many
CASSSRTGQNTEAFF
TGTGCCAGCAGCTCTAGGACAGGCCAGAACACTGAAGCTTTCTTT
>TRBV28|TRBJ2-3|.|many
CASSFGGLSTDTQYF
TGTGCCAGCAGTTTCGGGGGGCTAAGCACAGATACGCAGTATTTT
>TRBV5-5|TRBJ1-4|.|many
CASSLLSGAYEKLFF
TGTGCCAGCAGCTTGTTGTCCGGGGCTTATGAAAAACTGTTTTTT
>TRBV6-2/TRBV6-3|TRBJ2-7|TRBD2|.
CASRPGLAGGFRIYEQYF
TGTGCCAGCAGGCCAGGACTAGCTGGGGGCTTTCGAATCTACGAGCAGTACTTC
>TRBV7-3|TRBJ2-2|.|many
CASSSPGNTGELFF
TGTGCCAGCAGCTCCCCGGGGAACACCGGGGAGCTGTTTTTT
>TRBV6-1|TRBJ2-2|.|many
CASSTLFRDTGELFF
TGTGCCAGCAGTACGTTGTTCAGGGACACCGGGGAGCTGTTTTTT
>TRBV5-4|TRBJ1-2|.|.
CASSLSGATNYGYTF
TGTGCCAGCAGCTTATCAGGGGCAACTAACTATGGCTACACCTTC
>TRBV19|TRBJ1-5|.|many
CASTRGREPQHF
TGTGCCAGTACCCGAGGGCGGGAGCCCCAGCATTTT
>TRBV19|TRBJ2-2|.|many
CASSLRKRANTGELFF
TGTGCCAGTAGCCTGCGAAAGCGGGCGAACACCGGGGAGCTGTTTTTT
>TRBV3-1|TRBJ1-4|.|many
CASSQEQGRNEKLFF
TGTGCCAGCAGCCAAGAACAGGGTCGTAATGAAAAACTGTTTTTT
>TRBV20-1|TRBJ2-1|.|.
CSAGAVTDLLNNEQFF
TGCAGTGCGGGCGCGGTTACGGACCTCCTTAACAATGAGCAGTTCTTC
>TRBV7-2|TRBJ2-1|.|many
CASSLVKNSGNEQFF
TGTGCCAGCAGCTTAGTAAAGAACTCGGGCAATGAGCAGTTCTTC
>TRBV19|TRBJ1-5|TRBD1|many
CASGGQGKFQPQHF
TGTGCCAGTGGGGGACAGGGGAAGTTTCAGCCCCAGCATTTT
>TRBV5-1|TRBJ2-1|TRBD2|.
CASSIAGGDYNEQFF
TGCGCCAGCAGCATAGCGGGGGGGGACTATAATGAGCAGTTCTTC
>TRBV2|TRBJ1-6|.|many
CASTDRTASSYNSPLHF
TGTGCCAGCACCGACCGGACGGCCAGCTCCTATAATTCACCCCTCCACTTT
>TRBV6-1|TRBJ2-2|TRBD1|many
CASSERGTGQTGELFF
TGTGCCAGCAGTGAAAGGGGGACAGGGCAAACCGGGGAGCTGTTTTTT
>TRBV11-3|TRBJ1-5|TRBD1|.
CASSLVEDRRSGQHF
TGTGCCAGCAGCTTAGTAGAGGACAGGCGCTCAGGCCAGCATTTT
>TRBV5-4|TRBJ2-1|.|.
CASSSTRSSYNEQFF
TGTGCCAGCAGCTCTACTAGGAGCTCCTACAATGAGCAGTTCTTC
>TRBV19|TRBJ1-6|TRBD1|many
CASTPGGADNSPLHF
TGTGCCAGCACACCAGGGGGCGCAGATAATTCACCCCTCCACTTT
>TRBV5-1|TRBJ2-7|TRBD2|.
CASGGGKSNEQYF
TGCGCCAGCGGGGGGGGGAAGTCAAACGAGCAGTACTTC
>TRBV7-9|TRBJ2-2|.|many
CASSLALAAGELFF
TGTGCCAGCAGCTTAGCTCTAGCAGCCGGGGAGCTGTTTTTT
>TRBV3-1|TRBJ1-6|.|many
CASSSGLENSPLHF
TGTGCCAGCAGCTCGGGACTCGAAAATTCACCCCTCCACTTT
>TRBV13|TRBJ2-1|TRBD1|many
CASSLAGGINEQFF
TGTGCCAGCAGCTTGGCAGGGGGAATCAATGAGCAGTTCTTC
>TRBV30|TRBJ1-4|TRBD1|many
CAWSQGQGSEKLFF
TGTGCCTGGAGTCAAGGACAGGGTAGTGAAAAACTGTTTTTT
>TRBV7-2|TRBJ2-7|.|.
CASSWPQGRQTTRYYEQYF
TGTGCCAGCAGCTGGCCCCAGGGACGTCAGACTACTAGATACTACGAGCAGTACTTC
>TRBV20-1|TRBJ2-5|.|many
CSATQGLVLGETQYF
TGCAGTGCCACCCAGGGACTCGTCTTGGGAGAGACCCAGTACTTC
>TRBV11-2|TRBJ2-5|.|many
CASSLIGVTETQYF
TGTGCCAGCAGCTTAATCGGGGTTACAGAGACCCAGTACTTC
>TRBV3-1|TRBJ2-7|.|many
CASSQRHLYEQYF
TGTGCCAGCAGCCAAAGGCACCTTTACGAGCAGTACTTC
>TRBV20-1|TRBJ1-1|.|many
CSAGTLGNTEAFF
TGCAGCGCCGGGACATTGGGAAACACTGAAGCTTTCTTT
>TRBV6-1|TRBJ2-7|TRBD2|many
CASSPTPPGLAEYEQYF
TGTGCCAGCAGTCCAACCCCTCCGGGACTAGCCGAATACGAGCAGTACTTC
>TRBV19|TRBJ2-6|.|many
CASSRPQGSGANVLTF
TGTGCCAGTAGTAGACCTCAGGGGTCTGGGGCCAACGTCCTGACTTTC